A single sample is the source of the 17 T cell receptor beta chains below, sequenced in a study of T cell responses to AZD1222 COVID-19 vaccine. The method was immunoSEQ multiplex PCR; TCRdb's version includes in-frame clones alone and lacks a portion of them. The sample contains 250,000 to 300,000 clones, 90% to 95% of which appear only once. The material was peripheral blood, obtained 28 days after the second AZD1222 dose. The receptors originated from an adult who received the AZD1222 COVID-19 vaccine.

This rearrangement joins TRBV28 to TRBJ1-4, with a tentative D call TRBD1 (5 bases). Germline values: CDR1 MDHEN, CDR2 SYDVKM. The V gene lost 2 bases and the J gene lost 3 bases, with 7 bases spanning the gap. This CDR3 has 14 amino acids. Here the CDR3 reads CASSLGGANEKLFF. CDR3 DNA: TGTGCCAGCAGTTTAGGAGGGGCTAATGAAAAACTGTTTTTT.

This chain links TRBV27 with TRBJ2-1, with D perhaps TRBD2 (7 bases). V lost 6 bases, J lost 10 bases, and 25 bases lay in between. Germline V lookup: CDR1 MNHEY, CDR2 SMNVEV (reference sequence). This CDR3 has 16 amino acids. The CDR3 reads CASRPYTSVDGGEQFF. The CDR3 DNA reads TGTGCCAGCAGACCCTACACTAGCGTCGATGGGGGCGAGCAGTTCTTC.

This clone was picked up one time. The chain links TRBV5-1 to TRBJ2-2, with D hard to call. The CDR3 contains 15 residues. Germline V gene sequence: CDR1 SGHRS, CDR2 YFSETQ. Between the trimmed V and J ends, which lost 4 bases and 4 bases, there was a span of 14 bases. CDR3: CASSLTPMSTGELFF. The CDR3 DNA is TGCGCCAGCAGCCTTACCCCTATGTCCACCGGGGAGCTGTTTTTT.

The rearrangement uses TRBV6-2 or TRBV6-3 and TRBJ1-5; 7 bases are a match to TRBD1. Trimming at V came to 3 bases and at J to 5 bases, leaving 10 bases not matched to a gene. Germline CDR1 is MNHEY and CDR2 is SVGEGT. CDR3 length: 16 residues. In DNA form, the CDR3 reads TGTGCCAGCAGTTATGACACAGGGGCGCCCGATCAGCCCCAGCATTTT. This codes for CASSYDTGAPDQPQHF.

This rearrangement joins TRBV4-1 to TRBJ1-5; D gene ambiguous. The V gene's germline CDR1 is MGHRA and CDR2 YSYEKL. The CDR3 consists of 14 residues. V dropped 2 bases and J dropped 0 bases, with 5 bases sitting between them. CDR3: CASSQRDSNQPQHF. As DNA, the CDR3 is TGCGCCAGCAGCCAAAGAGATAGCAATCAGCCCCAGCATTTT.

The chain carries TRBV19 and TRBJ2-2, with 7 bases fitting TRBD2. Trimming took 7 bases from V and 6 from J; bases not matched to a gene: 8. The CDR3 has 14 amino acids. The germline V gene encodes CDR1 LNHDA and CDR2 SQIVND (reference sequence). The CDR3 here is CASTSAAGAGELFF. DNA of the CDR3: TGTGCCAGTACCTCGGCCGCGGGGGCCGGGGAGCTGTTTTTT. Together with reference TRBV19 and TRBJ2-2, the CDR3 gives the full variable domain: DGGITQSPKYLFRKEGQNVTLSCEQNLNHDAMYWYRQDPGQGLRLIYYSQIVNDFQKGDIAEGYSVSREKKESFPLTVTSAQKNPTAFYLCASTSAAGAGELFFGEGSRLTVL.

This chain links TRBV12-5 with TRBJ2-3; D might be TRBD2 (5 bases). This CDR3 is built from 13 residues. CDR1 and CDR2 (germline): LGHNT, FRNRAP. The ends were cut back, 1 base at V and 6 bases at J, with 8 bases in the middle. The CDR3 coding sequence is TGTGCTAGTGGTTTGGACCGGAGGGATACGCAGTATTTT. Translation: CASGLDRRDTQYF.

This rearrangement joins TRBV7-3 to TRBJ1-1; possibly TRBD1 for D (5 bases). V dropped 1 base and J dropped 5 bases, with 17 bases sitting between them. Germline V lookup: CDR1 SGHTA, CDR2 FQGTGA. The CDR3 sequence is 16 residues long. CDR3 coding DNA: TGTGCCAGCAGCTTAAGGGTTGGAGAGGGGAGGACTGAAGCTTTCTTT. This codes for CASSLRVGEGRTEAFF. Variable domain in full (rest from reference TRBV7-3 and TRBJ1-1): GAGVSQTPSNKVTEKGKYVELRCDPISGHTALYWYRQSLGQGPEFLIYFQGTGAADDSGLPNDRFFAVRPEGSVSTLKIQRTERGDSAVYLCASSLRVGEGRTEAFFGQGTRLTVV.

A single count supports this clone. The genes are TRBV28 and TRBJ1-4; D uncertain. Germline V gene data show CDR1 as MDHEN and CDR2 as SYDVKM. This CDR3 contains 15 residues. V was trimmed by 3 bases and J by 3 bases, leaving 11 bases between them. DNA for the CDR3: TGTGCCAGCAGTTTGGTTCTGACGGCTAATGAAAAACTGTTTTTT. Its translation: CASSLVLTANEKLFF.

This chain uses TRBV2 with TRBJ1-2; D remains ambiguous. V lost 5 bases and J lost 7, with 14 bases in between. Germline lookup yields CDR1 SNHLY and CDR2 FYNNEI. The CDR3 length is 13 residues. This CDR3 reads CASSRERAGGYTF. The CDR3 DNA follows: TGTGCCAGCAGTAGGGAGAGGGCGGGTGGCTACACCTTC.

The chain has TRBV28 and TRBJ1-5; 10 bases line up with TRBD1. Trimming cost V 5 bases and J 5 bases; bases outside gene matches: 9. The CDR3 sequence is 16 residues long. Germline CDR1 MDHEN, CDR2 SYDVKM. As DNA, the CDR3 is TGTGCCAGCAGTCCCGTGGGACAGGGGCACTATCAGCCCCAGCATTTT. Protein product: CASSPVGQGHYQPQHF.

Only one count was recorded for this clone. The CDR3 bases are TGTGCCACCAGTGATTCCGGACAGGGTATACGAGCTTTCTTT. It encodes CATSDSGQGIRAFF. The chain carries TRBV24-1 and TRBJ1-1; 8 bases agree with TRBD1. There are 14 residues in the CDR3. The germline CDR1 and CDR2 sequences are KGHDR and SFDVKD. V lost 2 bases and J lost 10; bases outside the gene matches: 8.

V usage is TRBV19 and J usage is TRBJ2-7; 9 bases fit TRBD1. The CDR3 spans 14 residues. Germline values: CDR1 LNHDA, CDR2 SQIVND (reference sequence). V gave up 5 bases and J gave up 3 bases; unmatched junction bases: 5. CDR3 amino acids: CASSGGTGSYEQYF. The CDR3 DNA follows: TGTGCCAGTAGTGGCGGGACAGGGAGCTACGAGCAGTACTTC.

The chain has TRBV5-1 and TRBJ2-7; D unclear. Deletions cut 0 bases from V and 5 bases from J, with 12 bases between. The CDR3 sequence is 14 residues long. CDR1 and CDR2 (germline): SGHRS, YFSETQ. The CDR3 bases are TGCGCCAGCAGCTTGGTTGGGGATGGGAACGAGCAGTACTTC. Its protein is CASSLVGDGNEQYF.

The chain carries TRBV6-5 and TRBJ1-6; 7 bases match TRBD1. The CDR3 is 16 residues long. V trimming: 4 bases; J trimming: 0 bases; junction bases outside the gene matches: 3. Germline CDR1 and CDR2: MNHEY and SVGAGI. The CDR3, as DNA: TGTGCCAGCAGTTCAGGGGGAAGCTCCTATAATTCACCCCTCCACTTT. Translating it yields CASSSGGSSYNSPLHF.

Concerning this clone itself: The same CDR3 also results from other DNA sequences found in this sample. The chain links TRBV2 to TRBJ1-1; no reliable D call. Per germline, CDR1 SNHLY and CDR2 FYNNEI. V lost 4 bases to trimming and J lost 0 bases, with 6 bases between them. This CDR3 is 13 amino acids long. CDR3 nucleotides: TGTGCCAGCAGTGGACACCTGAACACTGAAGCTTTCTTT. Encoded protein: CASSGHLNTEAFF.

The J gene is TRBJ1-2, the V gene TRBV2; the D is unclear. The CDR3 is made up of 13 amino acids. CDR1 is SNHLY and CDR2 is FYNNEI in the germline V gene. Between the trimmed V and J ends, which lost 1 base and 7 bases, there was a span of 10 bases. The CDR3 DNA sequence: TGTGCCAGCAGTGAAGACGGGCCCGGTGGCTACACCTTC. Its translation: CASSEDGPGGYTF. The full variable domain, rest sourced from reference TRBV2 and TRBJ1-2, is EPEVTQTPSHQVTQMGQEVILRCVPISNHLYFYWYRQILGQKVEFLVSFYNNEISEKSEIFDDQFSVERPDGSNFTLKIRSTKLEDSAMYFCASSEDGPGGYTFGSGTRLTVV.